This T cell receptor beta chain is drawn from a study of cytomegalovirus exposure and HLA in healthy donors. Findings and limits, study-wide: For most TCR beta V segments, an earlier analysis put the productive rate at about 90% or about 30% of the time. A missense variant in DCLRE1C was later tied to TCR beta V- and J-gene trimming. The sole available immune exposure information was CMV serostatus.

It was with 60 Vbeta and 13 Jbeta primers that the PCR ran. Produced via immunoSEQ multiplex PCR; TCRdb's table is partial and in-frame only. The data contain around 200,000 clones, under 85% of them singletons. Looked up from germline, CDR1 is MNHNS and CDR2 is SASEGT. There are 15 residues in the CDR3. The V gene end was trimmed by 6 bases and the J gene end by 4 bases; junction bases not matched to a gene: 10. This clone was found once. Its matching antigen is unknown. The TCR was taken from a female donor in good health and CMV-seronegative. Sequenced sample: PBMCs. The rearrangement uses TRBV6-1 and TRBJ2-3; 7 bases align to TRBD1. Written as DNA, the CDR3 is TGTGCCAGCAGACAGACAGGGCGTAAAGCAGATACGCAGTATTTT. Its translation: CASRQTGRKADTQYF.